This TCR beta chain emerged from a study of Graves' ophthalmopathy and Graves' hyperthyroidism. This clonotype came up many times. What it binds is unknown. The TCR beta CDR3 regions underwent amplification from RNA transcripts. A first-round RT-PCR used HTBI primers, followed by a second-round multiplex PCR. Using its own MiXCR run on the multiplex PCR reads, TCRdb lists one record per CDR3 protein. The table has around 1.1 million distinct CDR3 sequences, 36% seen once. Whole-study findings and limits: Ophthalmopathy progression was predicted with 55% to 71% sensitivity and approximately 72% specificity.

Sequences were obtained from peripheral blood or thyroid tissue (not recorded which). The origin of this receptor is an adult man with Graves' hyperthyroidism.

CDR3 sequence reads: CASSENRGHGYTF. The DNA of the CDR3 is TGTGCCAGCAGCGAGAACAGGGGGCATGGCTACACCTTC. The chain joins TRBV9 to TRBJ1-2, with 9 bases fitting TRBD1. Germline assignment: CDR1 SGDLS and CDR2 YYNGEE. Unmatched junction bases numbered 3, after V lost 3 bases and J lost 6 bases. The CDR3 loop spans 13 amino acids. Based on the CDR3 plus reference TRBV9 and TRBJ1-2, the full variable domain is DSGVTQTPKHLITATGQRVTLRCSPRSGDLSVYWYQQSLDQGLQFLIQYYNGEERAKGNILERFSAQQFPDLHSELNLSSLELGDSALYFCASSENRGHGYTFGSGTRLTVV.